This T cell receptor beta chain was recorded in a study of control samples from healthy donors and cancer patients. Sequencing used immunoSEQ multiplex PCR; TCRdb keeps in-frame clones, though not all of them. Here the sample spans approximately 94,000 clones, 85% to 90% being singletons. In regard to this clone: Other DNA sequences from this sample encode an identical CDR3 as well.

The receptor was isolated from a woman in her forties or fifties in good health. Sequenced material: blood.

CDR3 region: CASSPGTGLRTGANVLTF. The CDR3 DNA reads as TGCGCCAGCAGCCCGGGGACGGGGCTTCGGACTGGGGCCAACGTCCTGACTTTC. V is TRBV5-1 and J is TRBJ2-6; D may match TRBD1 or TRBD2 (5 bases each). CDR1 is SGHRS, CDR2 YFSETQ, per germline. This CDR3 is 18 amino acids long. The V end was cut by 4 bases, the J end by 2 bases, with 19 bases between.